A single sample is the source of the 7 T cell receptor beta chains below, sequenced in a study of cytomegalovirus exposure and HLA in healthy donors. Primers included in the PCR were 60 Vbeta and 13 Jbeta primers. TCRdb keeps only in-frame clones here, not all; method: immunoSEQ multiplex PCR. The sample totals about 120,000 clones; its top ten clones hold 5.5% to 8%. Sample: PBMCs. The receptors stem from a man between 35 and 55 years old in good health and CMV-seropositive.

The chain is built from TRBV30 and TRBJ1-1; perhaps TRBD1 as D (5 bases). Trimming stripped 5 bases from V and 3 bases from J, with 13 bases between. Germline V CDR1 and CDR2: GTSNPN, SVGIG (reference sequence). The CDR3 covers 13 residues. The DNA for the CDR3 is TGTGCCTGGGCCGCGGGGCCTGACACTGAAGCTTTCTTT. This sequence encodes CAWAAGPDTEAFF. Full variable domain (rest looked up from reference TRBV30 and TRBJ1-1): SQTIHQWPATLVQPVGSPLSLECTVEGTSNPNLYWYRQAAGRGLQLLFYSVGIGQISSEVPQNLSASRPQDRQFILSSKKLLLSDSGFYLCAWAAGPDTEAFFGQGTRLTVV.

V gene TRBV5-1 combines with J gene TRBJ2-1; TRBD2 matches 8 bases. The CDR3 is made up of 15 amino acids. V shed 7 bases, J shed 0 bases, and the junction held 6 bases outside the gene matches. In germline, CDR1 is SGHRS, CDR2 YFSETQ. CDR3 amino acids: CASGLADSSYNEQFF. In DNA form, the CDR3 reads TGCGCCAGCGGACTAGCAGATAGCTCCTACAATGAGCAGTTCTTC.

This chain joins TRBV5-1 and TRBJ2-1; 12 nucleotides line up with TRBD2. This CDR3 has 22 amino acids. The J segment lost 0 bases and the V segment lost 5 bases, leaving 21 bases of the junction unmatched. Looked up from germline, CDR1 is SGHRS and CDR2 is YFSETQ. The CDR3, as DNA: TGCGCCAGCAGACCGAATCTAGAGGCCACTAGCGGGAGGATGAGCTCCTACAATGAGCAGTTCTTC. Amino acid sequence: CASRPNLEATSGRMSSYNEQFF.

V gene TRBV5-1 combines with J gene TRBJ2-5; 8 bases line up with TRBD2. Germline CDR1 reads SGHRS; CDR2 reads YFSETQ. This CDR3 has 15 amino acids. The V and J ends lost 1 base and 2 bases, in that order; junction bases with no gene match: 4. The CDR3 DNA is TGCGCCAGCAGCTTGCCTAGCGGGTATCAAGAGACCCAGTACTTC. Translated: CASSLPSGYQETQYF.

The chain is built from TRBV5-4 and TRBJ1-1, with D unresolved. The V gene's germline CDR1 is SGHNT and CDR2 YYREEE (reference sequence). V was trimmed by 6 bases and J by 11 bases, leaving 11 bases between them. This CDR3 is 10 amino acids long. The CDR3 sequence is CASTKESAFF. CDR3 coding DNA: TGTGCCAGCACAAAGGAGAGTGCTTTCTTT.

This rearrangement joins TRBV27 to TRBJ2-7; possible D gene TRBD2, 6 bases. Trimming cost V 5 bases and J 2 bases, with 13 bases left between them. This CDR3 has 14 amino acids. Germline values: CDR1 MNHEY, CDR2 SMNVEV (reference sequence). The CDR3 sequence: CASSRGTPPYEQYF. The CDR3, as DNA: TGTGCCAGCAGTCGCGGGACTCCTCCCTACGAGCAGTACTTC.

CDR3 sequence (DNA): TGTGCCAGCAGCGCCGGACAGGGGGCGGGTTACAATGAGCAGTTCTTC. This codes for CASSAGQGAGYNEQFF. The rearrangement links TRBV9 to TRBJ2-1; TRBD1 matches 11 bases. J was trimmed by 4 bases and V by 3 bases; bases with no gene match: 6. The CDR3 spans 16 residues. Germline CDR1 reads SGDLS; CDR2 reads YYNGEE.